This TCR beta chain appears in the sequencing data of a study of shared clonotypes between healthy human individuals. CDR3 length: 13 amino acids. V lost 7 bases and J 3 bases, leaving 12 bases between the germline ends. The V gene's germline CDR1 is SNHLY and CDR2 FYNNEI. CD4+ cells yielded CD45RA+ naive and CD45RA-negative memory subsets. The protocol was immunoSEQ multiplex PCR, while the TCRdb copy is restricted to in-frame clones and leaves out a portion. The sample includes fewer than 200,000 clones, approximately 61% seen only once; the top ten take about 9.4%. Sequences were obtained from memory CD4+ T cells sorted from blood. Specified subset: CD45RA-negative fraction. The TCR originated in a young man in good health. This chain uses TRBV2 with TRBJ1-2; weak D call: TRBD1 (5 bases). CDR3 nucleotides: TGTGCCAGCATACCGGGGACCCACTATGGCTACACCTTC. This encodes CASIPGTHYGYTF.